One sample yielded the 20 T cell receptor beta chains listed below, sequenced in a study of T cell responses to AZD1222 COVID-19 vaccine. This table comes from immunoSEQ multiplex PCR, and its TCRdb copy is limited to in-frame clones, with some not included. The sample lists some 150,000 clones, 85% to 95% occurring once. The sequences come from peripheral blood, collected on day 0 of AZD1222 vaccination. The receptors were sampled from an adult in good health.

The chain carries TRBV5-6 and TRBJ2-5, with 8 bases fitting TRBD2. J lost 3 bases, V lost 0 bases, and 7 bases had no gene match. The length of the CDR3 is 16 residues. Germline CDR1 and CDR2: SGHDT and YYEEEE. CDR3 loop: CASSLVSGDWEETQYF. In DNA form, the CDR3 reads TGTGCCAGCAGCTTGGTTAGCGGGGACTGGGAAGAGACCCAGTACTTC.

The chain employs TRBV12-3 or TRBV12-4 and TRBJ2-7; TRBD1 matches at 8 bases. V lost 5 bases, J lost 4 bases, and 4 bases stayed unmatched. The CDR3 loop spans 13 amino acids. CDR3 DNA sequence: TGTGCCAGCAGTCGGACAGGGAGGTACGAGCAGTACTTC. Translation: CASSRTGRYEQYF.

Only a few counts were recorded for this clone. The chain has TRBV5-6 and TRBJ2-5, with D perhaps matching TRBD2 (5 bases). This CDR3 is 11 amino acids long. With 3 bases removed from V and 7 bases from J, the gap between germline ends came to 7 bases. The germline V gene encodes CDR1 SGHDT and CDR2 YYEEEE. The CDR3 reads CASSSSGTQYF. The CDR3 nucleotides read TGTGCCAGCAGCTCGAGCGGGACCCAGTACTTC. Drawing the rest from reference TRBV5-6 and TRBJ2-5, the complete variable domain is DAGVTQSPTHLIKTRGQQVTLRCSPKSGHDTVSWYQQALGQGPQFIFQYYEEEERQRGNFPDRFSGHQFPNYSSELNVNALLLGDSALYLCASSSSGTQYFGPGTRLLVL.

The rearrangement uses TRBV19 and TRBJ1-1, with D possibly matching TRBD1 (6 bases). Germline V gives CDR1 LNHDA, CDR2 SQIVND (reference sequence). CDR3 size: 15 residues. The ends were cut back, 5 bases at V and 0 bases at J, with 13 bases in the middle. This CDR3 is CASSLGQHVNTEAFF. The CDR3 DNA sequence: TGTGCCAGTAGTCTCGGACAGCATGTGAACACTGAAGCTTTCTTT.

V usage is TRBV2 and J usage is TRBJ1-1, with TRBD1 matching 7 bases. This CDR3 comprises 14 residues. In germline, CDR1 is SNHLY, CDR2 FYNNEI. V lost 3 bases and J lost 4; bases outside the gene matches: 5. The CDR3 loop reads CASSDRGGGTEAFF. The CDR3 bases are TGTGCCAGCAGTGACCGAGGGGGCGGCACTGAAGCTTTCTTT.

The rearrangement uses TRBV19 and TRBJ1-2; TRBD1 matches at 9 bases. With 5 bases clipped from V and 8 bases from J, the junction kept 12 bases outside the gene matches. CDR3 length equals 15 residues. Germline CDR1 LNHDA, CDR2 SQIVND (reference sequence). In nucleotides, the CDR3 is TGTGCCAGTAGTCCCGGGTCGGGACAGGGAAGAGGCTACACCTTC. Protein sequence: CASSPGSGQGRGYTF.

The gene calls are TRBV5-1 and TRBJ2-1; the D is unclear. From germline, CDR1 is SGHRS and CDR2 YFSETQ. This CDR3 has 13 residues. V was shortened by 6 bases and J by 4 bases, with 11 bases between the two germline ends. The CDR3 is CASKLEYYNEQFF. The CDR3 nucleotides read TGCGCCAGCAAGCTTGAGTATTACAATGAGCAGTTCTTC.

The chain couples TRBV4-2 to TRBJ1-1; D remains unclear. In germline, CDR1 is LGHNA, CDR2 YNFKEQ. V shed 4 bases and J shed 5 bases, with 11 bases lying between them. This CDR3 contains 13 residues. CDR3 protein: CASSPLVSTEAFF. For the CDR3, the DNA is TGTGCCAGCAGCCCTCTGGTTTCGACTGAAGCTTTCTTT.

The genes are TRBV6-5 and TRBJ1-5; TRBD1 agrees at 8 bases. V lost 6 bases to trimming and J lost 4 bases; unmatched junction nucleotides: 8. Germline V gene lookup returns CDR1 MNHEY and CDR2 SVGAGI. The CDR3 runs to 15 residues. The CDR3 DNA sequence: TGTGCCAGCAGGGCGGACAGGGTCGAAAATCAGCCCCAGCATTTT. It codes for CASRADRVENQPQHF.

The chain is built from TRBV5-1 and TRBJ1-2; D unresolved. In germline, CDR1 is SGHRS, CDR2 YFSETQ. This CDR3 is 16 amino acids long. V was trimmed by 1 base and J by 2 bases, leaving 15 bases between them. CDR3 DNA: TGCGCCAGCAGCTTGACCGAGATGCCGCGAAACTATGGCTACACCTTC. Translated, it gives CASSLTEMPRNYGYTF.

This clone was seen only a few times. The chain couples TRBV5-1 to TRBJ2-7; TRBD1 matches at 9 bases. This CDR3 is 14 amino acids long. After removal of 3 bases from V and 4 bases from J, the junction contained 5 bases not matched to a gene. Germline CDR1 is SGHRS and CDR2 is YFSETQ. This chain's CDR3 is CASSSGQGGYEQYF. CDR3 nucleotides: TGCGCCAGCAGCTCGGGACAGGGTGGGTACGAGCAGTACTTC.

V and J are TRBV5-1 and TRBJ1-3; D is perhaps TRBD1 (5 bases). The germline V and J ends were trimmed by 5 bases and 7 bases, with 13 bases remaining between them. The germline V gene has CDR1 SGHRS and CDR2 YFSETQ. This CDR3 has 13 amino acids. The CDR3 DNA sequence: TGCGCCAGCAGTACGGGACGTCGGAACACCATATATTTT. Amino acids: CASSTGRRNTIYF.

This chain connects TRBV25-1 to TRBJ1-1; D might be TRBD1 (6 bases). Trimming cost V 8 bases and J 2 bases, with 12 bases left between them. The CDR3 is 13 amino acids. Germline lookup yields CDR1 MGHDK and CDR2 SYGVNS. The CDR3 DNA reads as TGTGCCAGCCGGGGGACATTTAACACTGAAGCTTTCTTT. As protein: CASRGTFNTEAFF.

The gene calls are TRBV10-3 and TRBJ1-1, with 7 bases fitting TRBD1. This CDR3 region has 17 residues. Germline CDR1 and CDR2: ENHRY and SYGVKD. Trimming cost V 3 bases and J 4 bases; bases outside gene matches: 14. As DNA, the CDR3 is TGTGCCATCAGTGACCCTAACTGGGACAGTTCGATCACTGAAGCTTTCTTT. Its protein is CAISDPNWDSSITEAFF.

A single count supports this clone. The V and J genes are TRBV4-1 and TRBJ2-1; TRBD1 matches 7 bases. The CDR3 is made up of 16 amino acids. V was pared by 3 bases and J by 2 bases, with 7 bases of the junction left unmatched. Per germline, CDR1 MGHRA and CDR2 YSYEKL. Here the CDR3 DNA reads TGCGCCAGCAGCCAGTACGGCAGGGGGACCTACAATGAGCAGTTCTTC. Translated: CASSQYGRGTYNEQFF.

The rearrangement uses TRBV5-1 and TRBJ2-1; D gene uncertain. This CDR3 is 13 amino acids long. Germline CDR1 SGHRS, CDR2 YFSETQ. The V and J ends lost 4 bases and 5 bases respectively, with 10 bases between them. The DNA for the CDR3 is TGCGCCAGCAGCCCCCAGACACACAATGAGCAGTTCTTC. The encoded protein is CASSPQTHNEQFF.

The genes are TRBV6-5 and TRBJ1-2; a possible D gene is TRBD1 (5 bases). This CDR3 contains 16 residues. Trimming left V 2 bases short and J 8 bases short, with 21 bases between. Looked up from germline, CDR1 is MNHEY and CDR2 is SVGAGI. CDR3 residues: CASSYVGTGLRRGYTF. The CDR3 region has the DNA TGTGCCAGCAGTTACGTAGGGACGGGTTTACGTCGGGGCTACACCTTC.

The V and J genes are TRBV6-5 and TRBJ1-2; 10 bases map to TRBD1. The V gene end was trimmed by 6 bases and the J gene end by 8 bases; junction bases not matched to a gene: 6. The CDR3 is 13 residues long. The germline CDR1 and CDR2 sequences are MNHEY and SVGAGI. The CDR3 reads CASRTGGNKGYTF. DNA for the CDR3: TGTGCCAGCAGGACAGGGGGCAATAAAGGCTACACCTTC.

This clone appeared once. The V call is TRBV19, the J call TRBJ1-5; a weak D match, TRBD1 (6 bases). V was trimmed by 7 bases and J by 2 bases, leaving 9 bases between them. This CDR3 has 13 residues. Germline CDR1 reads LNHDA; CDR2 reads SQIVND (reference sequence). The CDR3 DNA sequence: TGTGCCAGTAAGGGGGGGGGCAATCAGCCCCAGCATTTT. This encodes CASKGGGNQPQHF.

V and J are TRBV16 and TRBJ1-3; weak D call: TRBD1 (5 bases). From germline, CDR1 is KGHSY and CDR2 FQNENV. V was trimmed by 4 bases and J by 5 bases, leaving 24 bases between them. CDR3 length: 18 amino acids. The CDR3: CASSRSPAGREERNTIYF. The CDR3, as DNA: TGTGCCAGCAGCCGATCTCCGGCCGGCAGGGAAGAGAGAAACACCATATATTTT.